This T cell receptor beta chain was identified in a study of T cell responses to AZD1222 COVID-19 vaccine (dated by TCRdb to the early 2020s). With respect to the entire study: A total of over 230 trial participants underwent TCR sequencing, of whom nearly 210 received two doses of AZD1222 and some 25 received two doses of the MenACWY control vaccine. Trial participants were enrolled by age into 18-55, 56-69 and 70-plus year subgroups, with approximately 160, 26 and 62 TCR-sequenced participants respectively. Findings and caveats that apply to the study as a whole: Because no day 14 peak-response samples were available, the repertoires could be characterized only after the peak T cell response. Participants were mostly white British, with more females than males. The authors suggested clonal diversity may have been underestimated. The 56-69-year group was small, and its depth increase did not reach significance, likely because of low power. Vaccine-associated CD4 TCRs spanned the whole spike protein, with dominant responses in regions 160-218 and 743-854. After two AZD1222 doses, both the breadth and the depth of spike-specific TCRs were significantly higher than at day 0 and than in MenACWY recipients. Reportedly, almost half of the unique spike-specific TCRs recognized epitopes lying outside the regions that are mutated in the B.1.351 and B.1.1.7 variants. Only five to seven AZD1222 recipients were SARS-CoV-2 seropositive at baseline, limiting conclusions about previously exposed vaccinees.

Interpreted using the paper, the time point label stands for: about 28 days (+/-7) after the second vaccine dose. Because spike-specific TCR depth and breadth did not differ between the two schedules, AZD1222 recipients who got a second dose at roughly 4 weeks were pooled with those who got a second dose at roughly 12 weeks. The vaccinee samples were drawn from two UK trials, COV001 and COV002, one of which was a single-blind randomized controlled phase 2/3 trial testing AZD1222 (ChAdOx1 nCoV-19) in healthy adults. For TCRbeta chain sequencing, PBMC samples from trial participants were taken at day 0 and at day 28 after the second dose. The CDR3 regions of human TCRbeta chains were analyzed by immunosequencing. The source study handled its data this way. TCRs in the repertoires were compared against a reference library of SARS-CoV-2-specific TCRs that had been generated with the MIRA antigen-specificity platform. Breadth was defined as the fraction of unique TCRs that were SARS-CoV-2-associated. Depth was defined as the fraction of total T cells that were SARS-CoV-2-associated. Using the MIRA data, every spike-specific TCR was mapped to the spike region that the TCR reacted to and assigned to either a CD4 or a CD8 class. Log10-transformed breadth and depth values were compared by one-way ANOVA with Sidak's multiple comparisons tests. Sourced from immuneACCESS, this table was stored by TCRdb with only in-frame sequences that have V and J called. A share of the clones is absent; for the studies checked, an unresolved V gene accounts for under half, and the remainder has no known explanation. That table is the source of V, J and clone size, and D and trimming were worked out from the DNA. A total of 54,000 or so clones appear in this sample, nearly 80% of them only once. The ten top clones hold 4% to 5% of the sample.

Measured from the cysteine to the phenylalanine, the CDR3 is 17 residues long. CDR3 DNA only is kept here, 51 bases in frame from base 1. V is cut by 1 base and J by 1 base, and the space between the germline ends is 15 bases. Via the germline V gene, CDR1 is SGHAT and CDR2 FQNNGV. Regarding this clone: Its antigen is unknown. No clone much larger than this one lies a single base away; base qualities are absent.

This receptor was obtained from an adult who received the AZD1222 COVID-19 vaccine. The starting material was peripheral blood, obtained 28 days after the second AZD1222 dose. The rearranged chain carries TRBV11-2 and TRBJ2-3; no D gene is confidently identified. The CDR3 in this case is CASSLGAYSRGTDTQYF. The DNA reads as follows: TGTGCCAGCAGCTTAGGTGCCTACTCAAGGGGCACAGATACGCAGTATTTT. Extended through the reference TRBV11-2 and TRBJ2-3 proteins, this CDR3 yields the full variable domain: EAGVAQSPRYKIIEKRQSVAFWCNPISGHATLYWYQQILGQGPKLLIQFQNNGVVDDSQLPKDRFSAERLKGVDSTLKIQPAKLEDSAVYLCASSLGAYSRGTDTQYFGPGTRLTVL.